This TCR beta chain was recovered during a study of spatial heterogeneity in lung cancer. A unique molecular identifier was attached to every TCR cDNA molecule. Via MiXCR, TCRdb re-called the 5' RACE reads, giving one row per CDR3 protein. Among about 120,000 distinct CDR3 sequences listed, 10% to 15% were seen once. This clonotype was seen repeatedly, ten times or more. No antigen is known for it. Time point of the sample: blood at routine non-recurrence follow-up after resection. Researchers sequenced whole RNA taken from tumor, nontumor lung or frozen PBMC without sorting. General study findings and limits: Resection saw ubiquitous expanded tumor TCRs appear in blood more than follow-up did.

The CDR3 runs to 13 residues. Germline assignment: CDR1 MNHEY and CDR2 SVGAGI. V dropped 1 base and J dropped 6 bases, with 8 bases sitting between them. The chain links TRBV6-5 to TRBJ2-3; tentatively, D is TRBD2 (5 bases). Sequenced material: PBMCs, taken at follow-up. The TCR was taken from a male donor with early-stage non-small cell lung cancer. CDR3 sequence: CASSYLGADTQYF. CDR3 coding DNA: TGTGCCAGCAGTTACTTGGGAGCGGATACGCAGTATTTT.